Each of the 14 T cell receptor beta chains below was sequenced from the same sample in a study of patients and donors after allogeneic stem cell transplantation. MiXCR, applied by TCRdb to the RT-PCR reads, yields one record per CDR3 protein. The table records about 960,000 distinct CDR3 sequences, under 20% of them present only once. Sequencing used blood, either unsorted or a sorted T cell fraction (not recorded which). The receptors derive from a human donor who was either an allogeneic HSCT recipient or a stem cell or donor lymphocyte infusion donor (not recorded which). It is not recorded whose cells these are; they may come from a transplant donor.

The chain couples TRBV11-1 to TRBJ1-6, with a weak D call TRBD1 (5 bases). Germline V CDR1 and CDR2: SGHAT, FQDESV (reference sequence). This CDR3 region has 18 residues. Trimming took off 5 bases at V and 6 bases at J, with 23 bases between the two ends. CDR3 sequence reads: CASSRSGTVFSSNSPLHF. The CDR3 region has the DNA TGTGCCAGCAGCCGAAGCGGGACGGTTTTCTCTTCTAATTCACCCCTCCACTTT.

In its sample, this clonotype was seen many times. One end of the junction does not line up with germline, which may come from a read error. V usage is TRBV5-1 and J usage is TRBJ1-3; D call uncertain. This CDR3 contains 14 residues. Germline V gives CDR1 SGHRS, CDR2 YFSETQ. The CDR3 loop is CASSLESSGNTIYF. The CDR3 nucleotides are TGTGCCAGCAGCTTGGAGAGCTCTGGAAACACCATATATTTT.

This clonotype was detected only a few times. The chain links TRBV27 to TRBJ1-2, with D possibly TRBD1 on 5 matching bases. CDR3 length: 13 amino acids. Trimming stripped 6 bases from V and 6 bases from J, with 14 bases between. Germline CDR1 MNHEY, CDR2 SMNVEV (reference sequence). The CDR3 region has the DNA TGTGCCAGCAGCCGAGACAGAACTCATGGCTACACCTTC. Amino acid sequence: CASSRDRTHGYTF.

This clonotype was counted a few times. The rearrangement uses TRBV11-2 and TRBJ2-6; TRBD2 aligns across 8 bases. Germline values: CDR1 SGHAT, CDR2 FQNNGV. CDR3 length: 19 amino acids. The V and J ends lost 4 bases and 0 bases, in that order; junction bases with no gene match: 11. The CDR3: CASSYQRGLGASGANVLTF. The CDR3 nucleotides are TGTGCCAGCAGCTACCAAAGGGGACTAGGGGCCTCTGGGGCCAACGTCCTGACTTTC.

This clonotype was counted many times. The chain uses TRBV29-1 and TRBJ2-4; TRBD1 or TRBD2 may be the D gene (5 bases each). The germline V gene encodes CDR1 SQVTM and CDR2 ANQGSEA. Trimming left V 5 bases short and J 0 bases short, with 11 bases between. CDR3 size: 14 residues. The CDR3 DNA is TGCAGCGTTTATGGGGGTCTAGCCAAAAACATTCAGTACTTC. Translated: CSVYGGLAKNIQYF. Full variable domain (outside the CDR3, taken from reference TRBV29-1 and TRBJ2-4): SAVISQKPSRDICQRGTSLTIQCQVDSQVTMMFWYRQQPGQSLTLIATANQGSEATYESGFVIDKFPISRPNLTFSTLTVSNMSPEDSSIYLCSVYGGLAKNIQYFGAGTRLSVL.

The chain recombines TRBV6-6 with TRBJ1-2; TRBD1 might be the D (6 bases). This CDR3 has 13 residues. The germline gives CDR1 MNHNY, CDR2 SVGAGI (reference sequence). V gave up 8 bases and J gave up 4 bases, with 14 bases separating them. This CDR3 is CASHRQASYGYTF. For the CDR3, the DNA is TGTGCCAGCCACCGACAGGCTAGCTATGGCTACACCTTC.

This clonotype was seen only a few times. This chain links TRBV20-1 with TRBJ2-3; no definite D call. The V gene lost 0 bases and the J gene lost 2 bases, with 6 bases spanning the gap. Germline values: CDR1 DFQATT, CDR2 SNEGSKA (reference sequence). This CDR3 contains 13 residues. CDR3 nucleotide sequence: TGCAGTGCTAGAGACGAGAACACAGATACGCAGTATTTT. Its translation: CSARDENTDTQYF.

The rearrangement links TRBV6-2 or TRBV6-3 to TRBJ2-5; tentative D call: TRBD1 (7 bases). The ends were cut back, 6 bases at V and 4 bases at J, with 21 bases in the middle. Germline CDR1 is MNHEY and CDR2 is SVGEGT. The CDR3 totals 16 residues. This chain's CDR3 is CASSRNRGRGGETQYF. The CDR3 DNA is TGTGCCAGCAGCCGAAACAGGGGCCGGGGAGGAGAGACCCAGTACTTC.

This clonotype was seen only a few times. The chain combines TRBV7-9 with TRBJ2-7; D remains ambiguous. With 1 base removed from V and 7 bases from J, the gap between germline ends came to 14 bases. The length of the CDR3 is 14 residues. CDR1 and CDR2 from the germline V gene are SEHNR and FQNEAQ (reference sequence). This CDR3 reads CASSLELQVMEQYF. CDR3 bases: TGTGCCAGCAGCTTAGAGTTGCAAGTTATGGAGCAGTACTTC.

The chain combines TRBV25-1 with TRBJ2-1, with TRBD1 matching over 11 bases. The ends lost 2 bases at V and 3 bases at J; junction bases unmatched: 6. This CDR3 contains 17 residues. Germline CDR1 MGHDK, CDR2 SYGVNS. The CDR3 sequence: CASSEDPGTGGYNEQFF. The CDR3 nucleotides read TGTGCCAGCAGTGAAGACCCCGGGACAGGGGGCTACAATGAGCAGTTCTTC. Supplemented by reference TRBV25-1 and TRBJ2-1, the full variable domain reads EADIYQTPRYLVIGTGKKITLECSQTMGHDKMYWYQQDPGMELHLIHYSYGVNSTEKGDLSSESTVSRIRTEHFPLTLESARPSHTSQYLCASSEDPGTGGYNEQFFGPGTRLTVL.

The rearrangement links TRBV15 to TRBJ2-3, with TRBD2 matching 9 bases. V shed 3 bases and J 6 bases; nucleotides not matched to a gene: 7. The CDR3 is 15 amino acids. Germline lookup yields CDR1 LNHNV and CDR2 YYDKDF (reference sequence). In nucleotides, the CDR3 is TGTGCCACCAGCAGCACGCGGAGCGGGGGGGATACGCAGTATTTT. This translates into CATSSTRSGGDTQYF.

The V call is TRBV6-5, the J call TRBJ2-3; possibly TRBD2 for D (6 bases). The CDR3 is 14 residues long. Germline V gives CDR1 MNHEY, CDR2 SVGAGI. Trimming shortened V by 4 bases and J by 4 bases, and 12 bases separated the two germline ends. The CDR3 reads CASSLSLAADTQYF. CDR3 DNA sequence: TGTGCCAGCAGTTTATCACTAGCTGCAGATACGCAGTATTTT.

This clonotype was found a few times. This chain links TRBV5-1 with TRBJ2-6, with D possibly matching TRBD2 (5 bases). With 0 bases removed from V and 0 bases from J, the gap between germline ends came to 7 bases. Germline assignment: CDR1 SGHRS and CDR2 YFSETQ. CDR3 size: 16 residues. In DNA, the CDR3 is TGCGCCAGCAGCTTGGAACGGGGCTCTGGGGCCAACGTCCTGACTTTC. Residues: CASSLERGSGANVLTF.

The sample holds a few counts of this clonotype. This rearrangement joins TRBV24-1 to TRBJ2-5, with TRBD1 identical over 9 bases. This CDR3 has 15 residues. Germline loops: CDR1 KGHDR, CDR2 SFDVKD. J lost 6 bases, V lost 4 bases, and 8 bases had no gene match. CDR3 sequence reads: CATSDNLDRGKTQYF. In DNA, the CDR3 is TGTGCCACCAGTGACAATCTCGACAGGGGGAAGACCCAGTACTTC.